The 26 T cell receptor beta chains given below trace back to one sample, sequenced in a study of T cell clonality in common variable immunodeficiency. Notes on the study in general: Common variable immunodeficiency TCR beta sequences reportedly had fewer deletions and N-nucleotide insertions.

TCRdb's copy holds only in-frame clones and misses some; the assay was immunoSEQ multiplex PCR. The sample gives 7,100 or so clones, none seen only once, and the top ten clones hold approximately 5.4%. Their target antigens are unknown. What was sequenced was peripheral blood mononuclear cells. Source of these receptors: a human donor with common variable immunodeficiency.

Incomplete CDR3 DNA: TGTGCCAGTAGTGGGGACATCGCCGGGGAG. It yields the protein CASSGDIAGE. The CDR3, in full, reads CASSGDIAGELFF. This chain connects TRBV19 to TRBJ2-2; TRBD1 is a possible D gene (6 bases). The read falls 3 residues short of the CDR3 end, and the missing part is taken from the germline J gene. Germline V gene data show CDR1 as LNHDA and CDR2 as SQIVND (reference sequence). The CDR3 is 13 residues long. V lost 5 bases to trimming and J lost 6 bases, with 10 bases between them.

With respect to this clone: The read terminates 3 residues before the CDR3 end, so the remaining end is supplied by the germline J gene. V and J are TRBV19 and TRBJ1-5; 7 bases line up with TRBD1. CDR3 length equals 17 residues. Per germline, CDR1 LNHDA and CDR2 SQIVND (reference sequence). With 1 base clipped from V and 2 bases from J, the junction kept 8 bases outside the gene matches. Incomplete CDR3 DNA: TGTGCCAGTAGTATAGGACAGGGAATCCCTGGCAATCAGCCC. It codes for CASSIGQGIPGNQP. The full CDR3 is CASSIGQGIPGNQPQHF.

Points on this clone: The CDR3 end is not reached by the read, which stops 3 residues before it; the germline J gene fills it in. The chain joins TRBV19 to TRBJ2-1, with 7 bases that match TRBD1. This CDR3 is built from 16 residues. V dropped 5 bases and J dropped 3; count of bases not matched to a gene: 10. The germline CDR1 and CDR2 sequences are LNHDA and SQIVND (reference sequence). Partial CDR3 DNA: TGTGCCAGTAGTTTAAGGGGGCTATCAGACTACAATGAG. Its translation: CASSLRGLSDYNE. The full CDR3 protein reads CASSLRGLSDYNEQFF.

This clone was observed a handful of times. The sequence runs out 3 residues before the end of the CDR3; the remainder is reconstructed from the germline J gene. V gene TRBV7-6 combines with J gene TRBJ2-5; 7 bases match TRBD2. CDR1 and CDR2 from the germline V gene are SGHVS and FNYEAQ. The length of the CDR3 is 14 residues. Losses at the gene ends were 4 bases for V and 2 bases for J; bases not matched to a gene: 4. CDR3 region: CASSSNSGQETQYF. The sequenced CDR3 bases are TGTGCCAGCAGCTCCAATAGCGGGCAAGAGACC.

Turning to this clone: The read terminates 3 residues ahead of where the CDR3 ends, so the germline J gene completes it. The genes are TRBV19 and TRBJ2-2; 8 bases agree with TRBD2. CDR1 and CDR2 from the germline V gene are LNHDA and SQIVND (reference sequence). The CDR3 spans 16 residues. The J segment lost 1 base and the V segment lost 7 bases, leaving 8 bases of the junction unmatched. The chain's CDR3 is CASISAGGRNTGELFF. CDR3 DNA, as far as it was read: TGTGCCAGTATCTCGGCGGGAGGAAGGAACACCGGGGAG.

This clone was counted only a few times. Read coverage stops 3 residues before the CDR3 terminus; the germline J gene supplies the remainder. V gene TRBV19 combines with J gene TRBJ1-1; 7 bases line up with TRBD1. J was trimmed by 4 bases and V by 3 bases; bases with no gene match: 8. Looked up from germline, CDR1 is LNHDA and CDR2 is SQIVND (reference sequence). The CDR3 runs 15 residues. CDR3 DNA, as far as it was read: TGTGCCAGTAGTATTCTAAGGGCAGGGGGCACTGAA. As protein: CASSILRAGGTE. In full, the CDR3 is CASSILRAGGTEAFF.

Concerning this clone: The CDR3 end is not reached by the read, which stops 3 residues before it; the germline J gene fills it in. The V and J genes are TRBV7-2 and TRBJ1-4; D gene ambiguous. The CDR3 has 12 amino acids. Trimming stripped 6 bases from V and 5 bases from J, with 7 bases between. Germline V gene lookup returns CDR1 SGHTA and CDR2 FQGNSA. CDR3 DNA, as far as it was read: TGTGCCAGCAGATACCTAAATGAAAAA. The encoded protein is CASRYLNEK. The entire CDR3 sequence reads CASRYLNEKLFF. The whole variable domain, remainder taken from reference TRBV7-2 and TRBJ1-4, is GAGVSQSPSNKVTEKGKDVELRCDPISGHTALYWYRQSLGQGLEFLIYFQGNSAPDKSGLPSDRFSAERTGGSVSTLTIQRTQQEDSAVYLCASRYLNEKLFFGSGTQLSVL.

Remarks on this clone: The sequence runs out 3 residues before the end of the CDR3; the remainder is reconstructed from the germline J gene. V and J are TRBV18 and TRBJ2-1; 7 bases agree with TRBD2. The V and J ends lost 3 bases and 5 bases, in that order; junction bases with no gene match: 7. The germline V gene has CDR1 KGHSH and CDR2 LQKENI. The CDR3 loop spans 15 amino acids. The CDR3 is CASSPSLAENNEQFF. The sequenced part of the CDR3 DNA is TGTGCCAGCTCACCGTCGCTAGCGGAGAACAATGAG.

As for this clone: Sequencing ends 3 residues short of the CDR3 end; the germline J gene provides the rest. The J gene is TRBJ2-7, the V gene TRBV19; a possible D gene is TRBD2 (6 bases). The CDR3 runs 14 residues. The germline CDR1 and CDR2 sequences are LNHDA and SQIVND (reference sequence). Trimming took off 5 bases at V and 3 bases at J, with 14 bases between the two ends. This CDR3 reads CASSPGLRGYEQYF. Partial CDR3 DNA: TGTGCCAGTAGTCCGGGACTTCGAGGCTACGAG.

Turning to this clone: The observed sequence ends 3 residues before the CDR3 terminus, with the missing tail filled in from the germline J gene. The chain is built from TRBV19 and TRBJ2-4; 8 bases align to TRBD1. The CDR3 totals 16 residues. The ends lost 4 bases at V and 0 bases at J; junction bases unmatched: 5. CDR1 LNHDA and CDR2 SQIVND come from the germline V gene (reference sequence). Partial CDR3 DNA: TGTGCCAGTAGTACCGGACAGGGAGTAGCCAAAAACATT. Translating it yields CASSTGQGVAKNI. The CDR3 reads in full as CASSTGQGVAKNIQYF. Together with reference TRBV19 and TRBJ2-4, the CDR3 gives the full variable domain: DGGITQSPKYLFRKEGQNVTLSCEQNLNHDAMYWYRQDPGQGLRLIYYSQIVNDFQKGDIAEGYSVSREKKESFPLTVTSAQKNPTAFYLCASSTGQGVAKNIQYFGAGTRLSVL.

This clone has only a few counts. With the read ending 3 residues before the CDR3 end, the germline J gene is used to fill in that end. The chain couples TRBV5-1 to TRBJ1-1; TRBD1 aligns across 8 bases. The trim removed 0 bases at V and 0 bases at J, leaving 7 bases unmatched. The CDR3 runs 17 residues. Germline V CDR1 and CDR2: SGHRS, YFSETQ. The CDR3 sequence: CASSLGRDRIMNTEAFF. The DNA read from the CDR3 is TGCGCCAGCAGCTTGGGCAGGGACAGGATAATGAACACTGAA. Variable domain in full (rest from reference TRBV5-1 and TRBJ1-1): KAGVTQTPRYLIKTRGQQVTLSCSPISGHRSVSWYQQTPGQGLQFLFEYFSETQRNKGNFPGRFSGRQFSNSRSEMNVSTLELGDSALYLCASSLGRDRIMNTEAFFGQGTRLTVV.

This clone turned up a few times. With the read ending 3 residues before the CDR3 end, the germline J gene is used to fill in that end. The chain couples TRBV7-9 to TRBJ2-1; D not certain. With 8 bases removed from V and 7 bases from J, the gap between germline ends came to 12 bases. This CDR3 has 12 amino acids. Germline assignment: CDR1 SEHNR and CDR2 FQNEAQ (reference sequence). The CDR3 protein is CASSPALNEQFF. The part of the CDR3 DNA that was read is TGTGCCAGCTCGCCAGCGTTGAATGAG.

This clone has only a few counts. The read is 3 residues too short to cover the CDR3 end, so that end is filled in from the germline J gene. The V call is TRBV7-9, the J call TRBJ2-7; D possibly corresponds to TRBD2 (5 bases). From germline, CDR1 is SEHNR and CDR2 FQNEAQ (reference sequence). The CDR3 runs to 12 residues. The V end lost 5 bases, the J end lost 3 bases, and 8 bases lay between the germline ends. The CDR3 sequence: CASSTGLYEQYF. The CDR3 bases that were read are TGTGCCAGCAGCACCGGACTCTACGAG.

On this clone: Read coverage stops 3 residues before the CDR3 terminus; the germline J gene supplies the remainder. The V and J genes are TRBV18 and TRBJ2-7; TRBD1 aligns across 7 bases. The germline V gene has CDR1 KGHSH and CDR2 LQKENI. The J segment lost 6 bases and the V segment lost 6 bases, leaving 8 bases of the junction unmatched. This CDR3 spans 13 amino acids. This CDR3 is CASSVTGFGEQYF. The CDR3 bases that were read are TGTGCCAGCTCTGTGACAGGGTTCGGCGAG.

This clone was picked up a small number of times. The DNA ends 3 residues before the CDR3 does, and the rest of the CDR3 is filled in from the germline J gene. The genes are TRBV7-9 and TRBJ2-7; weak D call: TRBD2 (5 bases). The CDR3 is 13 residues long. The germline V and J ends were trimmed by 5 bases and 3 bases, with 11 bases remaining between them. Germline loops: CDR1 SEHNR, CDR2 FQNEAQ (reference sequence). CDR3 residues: CASSILRGYEQYF. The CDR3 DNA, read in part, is TGTGCCAGCAGCATACTCCGGGGCTACGAG.

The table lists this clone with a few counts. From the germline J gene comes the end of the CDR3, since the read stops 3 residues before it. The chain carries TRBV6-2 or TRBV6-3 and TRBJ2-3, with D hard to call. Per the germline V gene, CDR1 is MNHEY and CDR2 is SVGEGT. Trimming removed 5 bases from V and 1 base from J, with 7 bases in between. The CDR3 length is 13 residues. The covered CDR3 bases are TGTGCCAGCAGTCGTCGCGGCACAGATACG. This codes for CASSRRGTDT. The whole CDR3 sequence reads CASSRRGTDTQYF.

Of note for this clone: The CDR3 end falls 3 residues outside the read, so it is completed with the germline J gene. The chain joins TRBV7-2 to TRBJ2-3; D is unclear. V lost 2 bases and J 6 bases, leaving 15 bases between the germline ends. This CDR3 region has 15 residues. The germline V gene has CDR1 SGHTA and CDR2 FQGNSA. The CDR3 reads CASSLISGPQDTQYF. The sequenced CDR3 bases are TGTGCCAGCAGCTTAATTTCTGGGCCCCAGGATACG.

The sequenced CDR3 bases are TGTGCCAGTAAGGACAGGGGGCTCGTTCAGCCC. Amino acids: CASKDRGLVQP. The full-length CDR3 reads as CASKDRGLVQPQHF. The gene calls are TRBV19 and TRBJ1-5, with TRBD1 matching over 11 bases. Read sequence stops 3 residues before the CDR3 end, and the germline J gene provides the missing end. Trimming took 7 bases from V and 6 from J; bases not matched to a gene: 5. The germline gives CDR1 LNHDA, CDR2 SQIVND (reference sequence). There are 14 residues in the CDR3.

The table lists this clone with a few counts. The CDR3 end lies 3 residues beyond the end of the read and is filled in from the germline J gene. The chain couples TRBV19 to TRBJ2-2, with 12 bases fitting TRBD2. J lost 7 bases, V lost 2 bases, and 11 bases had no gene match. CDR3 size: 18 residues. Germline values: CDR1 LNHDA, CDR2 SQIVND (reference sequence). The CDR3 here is CASSIPSGRAVIFGELFF. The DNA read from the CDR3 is TGTGCCAGTAGTATACCTAGCGGGAGGGCCGTAATTTTCGGGGAG.

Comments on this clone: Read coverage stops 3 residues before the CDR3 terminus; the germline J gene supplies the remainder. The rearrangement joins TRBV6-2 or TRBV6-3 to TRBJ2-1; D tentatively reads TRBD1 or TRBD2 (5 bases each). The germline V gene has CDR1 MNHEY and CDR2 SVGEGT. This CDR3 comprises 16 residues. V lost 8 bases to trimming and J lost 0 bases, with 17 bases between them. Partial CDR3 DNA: TGTGCCAGCTTAAATATCAGAGGGGACTCCTACAATGAG. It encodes CASLNIRGDSYNE. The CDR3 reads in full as CASLNIRGDSYNEQFF.

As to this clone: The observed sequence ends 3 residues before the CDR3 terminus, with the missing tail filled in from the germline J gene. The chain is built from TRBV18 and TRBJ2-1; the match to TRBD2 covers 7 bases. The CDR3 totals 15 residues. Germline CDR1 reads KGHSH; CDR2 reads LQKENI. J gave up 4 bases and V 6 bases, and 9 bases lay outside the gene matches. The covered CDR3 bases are TGTGCCAGCTCCTCTTATGGGGAGGGGTACAATGAG. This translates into CASSSYGEGYNE. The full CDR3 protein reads CASSSYGEGYNEQFF.

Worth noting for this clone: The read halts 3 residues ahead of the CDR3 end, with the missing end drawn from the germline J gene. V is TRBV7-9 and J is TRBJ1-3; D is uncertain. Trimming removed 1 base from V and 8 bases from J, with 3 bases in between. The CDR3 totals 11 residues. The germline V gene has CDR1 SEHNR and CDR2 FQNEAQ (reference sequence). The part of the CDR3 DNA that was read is TGTGCCAGCAGCTTAGACTACACC. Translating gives CASSLDYT. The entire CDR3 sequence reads CASSLDYTIYF.

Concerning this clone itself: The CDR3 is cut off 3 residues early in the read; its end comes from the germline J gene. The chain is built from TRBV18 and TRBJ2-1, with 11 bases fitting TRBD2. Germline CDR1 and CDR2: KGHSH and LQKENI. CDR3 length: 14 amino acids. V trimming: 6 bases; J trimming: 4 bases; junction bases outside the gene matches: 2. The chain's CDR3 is CASSTSGKYNEQFF. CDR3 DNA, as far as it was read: TGTGCCAGCTCGACTAGCGGGAAGTACAATGAG.

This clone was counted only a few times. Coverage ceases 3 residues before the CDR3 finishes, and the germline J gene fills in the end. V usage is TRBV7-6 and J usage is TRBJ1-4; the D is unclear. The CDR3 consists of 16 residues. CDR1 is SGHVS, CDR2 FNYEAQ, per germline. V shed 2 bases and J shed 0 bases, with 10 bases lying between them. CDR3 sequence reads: CASSLNGLSTNEKLFF. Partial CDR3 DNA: TGTGCCAGCAGCTTAAATGGGCTATCAACTAATGAAAAA.

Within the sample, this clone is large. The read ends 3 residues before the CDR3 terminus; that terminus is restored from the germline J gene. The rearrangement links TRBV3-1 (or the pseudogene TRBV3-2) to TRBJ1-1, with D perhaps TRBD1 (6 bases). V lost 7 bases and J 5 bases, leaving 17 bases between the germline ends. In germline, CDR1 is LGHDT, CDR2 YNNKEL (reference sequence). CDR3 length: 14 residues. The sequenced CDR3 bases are TGTGCCAGCACCACGGGACATCTAAGGACTGAA. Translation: CASTTGHLRTE. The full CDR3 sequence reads CASTTGHLRTEAFF.

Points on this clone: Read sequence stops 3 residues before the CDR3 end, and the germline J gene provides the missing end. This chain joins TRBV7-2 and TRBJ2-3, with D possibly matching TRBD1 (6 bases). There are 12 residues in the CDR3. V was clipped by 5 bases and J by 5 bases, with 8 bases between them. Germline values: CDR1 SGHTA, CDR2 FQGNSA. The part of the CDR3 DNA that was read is TGTGCCAGCAGCCAGGGGCGAGATACG. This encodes CASSQGRDT. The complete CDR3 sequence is CASSQGRDTQYF.